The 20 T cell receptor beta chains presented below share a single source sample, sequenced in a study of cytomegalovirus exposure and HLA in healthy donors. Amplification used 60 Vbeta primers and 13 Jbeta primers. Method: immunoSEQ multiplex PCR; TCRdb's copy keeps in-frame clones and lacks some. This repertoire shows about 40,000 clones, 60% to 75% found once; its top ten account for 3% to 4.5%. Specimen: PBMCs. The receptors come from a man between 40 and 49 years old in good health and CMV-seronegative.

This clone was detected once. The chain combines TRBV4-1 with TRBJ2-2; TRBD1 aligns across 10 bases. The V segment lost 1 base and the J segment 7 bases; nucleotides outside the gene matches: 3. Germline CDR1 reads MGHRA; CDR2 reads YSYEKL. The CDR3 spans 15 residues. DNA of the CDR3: TGCGCCAGCAGCCAAGGACAGGGGGCAGGCGGGGAGCTGTTTTTT. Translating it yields CASSQGQGAGGELFF.

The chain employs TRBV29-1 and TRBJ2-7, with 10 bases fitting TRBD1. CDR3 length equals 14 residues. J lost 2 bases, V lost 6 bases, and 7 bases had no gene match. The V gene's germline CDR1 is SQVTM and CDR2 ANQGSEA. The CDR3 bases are TGCAGCGTCCGAGCCGGGACAGGGGCCTACGAGCAGTACTTC. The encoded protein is CSVRAGTGAYEQYF.

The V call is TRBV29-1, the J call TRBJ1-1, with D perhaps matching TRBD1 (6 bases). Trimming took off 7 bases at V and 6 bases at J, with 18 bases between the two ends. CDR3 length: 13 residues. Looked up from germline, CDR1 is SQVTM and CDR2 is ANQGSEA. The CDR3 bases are TGCAGCGCCCGGGAGGGGGACGCCGCTGAAGCTTTCTTT. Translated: CSAREGDAAEAFF.

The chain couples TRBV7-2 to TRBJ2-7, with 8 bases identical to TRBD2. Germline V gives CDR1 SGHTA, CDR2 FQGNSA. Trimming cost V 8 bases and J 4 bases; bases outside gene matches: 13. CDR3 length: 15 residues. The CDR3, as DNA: TGTGCCAGCTCCTTTACGGGGGGGGCCTCATACGAGCAGTACTTC. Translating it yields CASSFTGGASYEQYF. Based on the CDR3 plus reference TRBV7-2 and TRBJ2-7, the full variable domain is GAGVSQSPSNKVTEKGKDVELRCDPISGHTALYWYRQSLGQGLEFLIYFQGNSAPDKSGLPSDRFSAERTGGSVSTLTIQRTQQEDSAVYLCASSFTGGASYEQYFGPGTRLTVT.

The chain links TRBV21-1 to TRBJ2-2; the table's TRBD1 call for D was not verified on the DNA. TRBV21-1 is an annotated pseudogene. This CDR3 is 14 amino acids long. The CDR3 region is CASRRQGGGGELFF. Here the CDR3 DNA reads TGTGCCAGCAGAAGACAGGGCGGAGGCGGGGAGCTGTTTTTT.

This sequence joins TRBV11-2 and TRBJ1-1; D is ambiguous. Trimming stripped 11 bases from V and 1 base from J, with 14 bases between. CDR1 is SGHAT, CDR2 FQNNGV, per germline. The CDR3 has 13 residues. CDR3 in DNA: TGTGCCTGTGCGGGGTCCCCGAACACTGAAGCTTTCTTT. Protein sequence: CACAGSPNTEAFF. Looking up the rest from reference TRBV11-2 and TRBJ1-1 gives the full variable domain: EAGVAQSPRYKIIEKRQSVAFWCNPISGHATLYWYQQILGQGPKLLIQFQNNGVVDDSQLPKDRFSAERLKGVDSTLKIQPAKLEDSAVYLCACAGSPNTEAFFGQGTRLTVV.

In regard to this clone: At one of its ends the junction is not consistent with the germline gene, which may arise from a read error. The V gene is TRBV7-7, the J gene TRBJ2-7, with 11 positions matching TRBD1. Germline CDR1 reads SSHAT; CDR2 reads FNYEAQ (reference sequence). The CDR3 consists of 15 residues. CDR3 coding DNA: TGTGCTAGCAGCCTCGGGACAGGGGGGGTAGACGAGCAGTACTTC. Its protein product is CASSLGTGGVDEQYF.

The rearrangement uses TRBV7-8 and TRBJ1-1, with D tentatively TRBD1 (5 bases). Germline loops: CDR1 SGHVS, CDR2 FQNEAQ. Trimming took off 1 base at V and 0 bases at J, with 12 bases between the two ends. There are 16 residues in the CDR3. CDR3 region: CASSLVQAWMNTEAFF. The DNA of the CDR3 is TGTGCCAGCAGCTTAGTACAGGCCTGGATGAACACTGAAGCTTTCTTT.

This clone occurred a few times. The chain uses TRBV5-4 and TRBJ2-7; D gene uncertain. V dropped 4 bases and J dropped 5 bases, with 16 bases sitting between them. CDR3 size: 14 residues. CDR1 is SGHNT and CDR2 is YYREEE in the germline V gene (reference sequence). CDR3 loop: CASSPGGRTNEQYF. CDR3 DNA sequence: TGTGCCAGCAGCCCGGGTGGCCGAACGAACGAGCAGTACTTC.

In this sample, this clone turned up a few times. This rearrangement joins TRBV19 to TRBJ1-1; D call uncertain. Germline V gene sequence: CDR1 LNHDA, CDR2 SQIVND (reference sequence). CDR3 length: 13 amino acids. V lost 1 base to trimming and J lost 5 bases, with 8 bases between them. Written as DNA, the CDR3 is TGTGCCAGTAGTATAGCTGAGGGAACTGAAGCTTTCTTT. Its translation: CASSIAEGTEAFF.

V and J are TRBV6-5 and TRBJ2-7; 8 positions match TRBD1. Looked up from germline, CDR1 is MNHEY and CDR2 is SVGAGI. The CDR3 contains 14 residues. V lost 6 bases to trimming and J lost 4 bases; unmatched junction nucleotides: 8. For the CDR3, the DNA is TGTGCCAGCAGCTATGACAGGGGTGGGTACGAGCAGTACTTC. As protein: CASSYDRGGYEQYF.

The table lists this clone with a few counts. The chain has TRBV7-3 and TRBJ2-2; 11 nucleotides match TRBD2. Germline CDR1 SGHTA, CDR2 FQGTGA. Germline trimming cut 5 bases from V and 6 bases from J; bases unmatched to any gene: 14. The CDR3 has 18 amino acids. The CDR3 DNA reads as TGTGCCAGCAGCCCCTCAGGATTAGCGGGGGGGCCCGCCGGGGAGCTGTTTTTT. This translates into CASSPSGLAGGPAGELFF.

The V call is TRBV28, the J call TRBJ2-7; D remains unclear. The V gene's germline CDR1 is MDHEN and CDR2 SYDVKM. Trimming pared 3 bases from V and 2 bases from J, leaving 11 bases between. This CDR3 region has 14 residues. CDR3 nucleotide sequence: TGTGCCAGCAGTTTTAATAGCAATCCCTACGAGCAGTACTTC. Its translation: CASSFNSNPYEQYF.

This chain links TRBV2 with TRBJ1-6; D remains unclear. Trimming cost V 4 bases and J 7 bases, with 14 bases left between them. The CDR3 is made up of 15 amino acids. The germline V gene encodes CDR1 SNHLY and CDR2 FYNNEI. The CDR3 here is CASSARQNTNSPLHF. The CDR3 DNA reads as TGTGCCAGCAGTGCGAGGCAGAACACCAATTCACCCCTCCACTTT. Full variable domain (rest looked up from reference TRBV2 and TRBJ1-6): EPEVTQTPSHQVTQMGQEVILRCVPISNHLYFYWYRQILGQKVEFLVSFYNNEISEKSEIFDDQFSVERPDGSNFTLKIRSTKLEDSAMYFCASSARQNTNSPLHFGNGTRLTVT.

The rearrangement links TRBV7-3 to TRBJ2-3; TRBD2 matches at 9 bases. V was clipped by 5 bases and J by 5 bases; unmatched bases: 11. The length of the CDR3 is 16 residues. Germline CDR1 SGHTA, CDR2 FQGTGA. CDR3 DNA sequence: TGTGCCAGCAGCCAAGAAGGGCGGGGGGGCCGAGATACGCAGTATTTT. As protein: CASSQEGRGGRDTQYF.

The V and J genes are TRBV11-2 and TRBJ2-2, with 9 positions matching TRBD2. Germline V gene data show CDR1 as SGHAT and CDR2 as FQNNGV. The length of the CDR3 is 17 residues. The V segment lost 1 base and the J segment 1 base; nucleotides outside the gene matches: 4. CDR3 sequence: CASSLGGTSKNTGELFF. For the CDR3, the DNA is TGTGCCAGCAGCTTAGGGGGGACTAGCAAGAACACCGGGGAGCTGTTTTTT.

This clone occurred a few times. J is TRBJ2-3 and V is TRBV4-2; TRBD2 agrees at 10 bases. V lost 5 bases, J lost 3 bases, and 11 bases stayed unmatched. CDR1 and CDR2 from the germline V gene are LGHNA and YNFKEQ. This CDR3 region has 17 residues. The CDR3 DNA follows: TGTGCCAGCAGCGGGGGAGGAAGCGGGGGGGGGACAGATACGCAGTATTTT. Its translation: CASSGGGSGGGTDTQYF.

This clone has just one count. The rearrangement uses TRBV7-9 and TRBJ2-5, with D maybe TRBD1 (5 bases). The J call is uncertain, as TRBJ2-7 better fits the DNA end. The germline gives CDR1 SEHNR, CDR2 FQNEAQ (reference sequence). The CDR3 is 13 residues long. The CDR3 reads CASSLGQYYEQYF. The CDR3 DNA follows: TGTGCCAGCAGCTTGGGGCAATACTACGAGCAGTACTTC.

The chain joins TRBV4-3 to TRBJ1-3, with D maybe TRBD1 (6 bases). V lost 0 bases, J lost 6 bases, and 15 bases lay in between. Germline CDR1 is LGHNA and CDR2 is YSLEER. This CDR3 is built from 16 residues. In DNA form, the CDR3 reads TGCGCCAGCAGCCAAGATATCATCCGGGACAAAAACACCATATATTTT. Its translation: CASSQDIIRDKNTIYF.

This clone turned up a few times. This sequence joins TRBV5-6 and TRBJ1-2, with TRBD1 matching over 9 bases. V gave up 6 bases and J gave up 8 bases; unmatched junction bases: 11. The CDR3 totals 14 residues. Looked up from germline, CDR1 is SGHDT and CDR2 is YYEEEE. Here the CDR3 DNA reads TGTGCCAGCACCTTTGGGGACAGGGTTGGGGGCTACACCTTC. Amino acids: CASTFGDRVGGYTF.